The 30 T cell receptor beta chains below all came from one sample that was sequenced in a study of blood T cell repertoires in COVID-19 (dated by TCRdb to between 2020 and 2021). Receptor libraries were prepared by the immunoSEQ multiplex PCR assay. Not all clones reach the TCRdb copy of this immuneACCESS table, which keeps in-frame sequences only. Checked studies attribute under half of the gap to unresolved V genes and leave the rest unexplained. The sample contains 150,000 to 250,000 clones, roughly 83% of them found a single time. The ten largest account for under 7% of the sample. Sequencing was carried out using peripheral blood. The receptors stem from a woman aged 35 to 49 with COVID-19, enrolled during active disease.

The CDR3 region is CASSRGLAGHNEQFF. In DNA form, the CDR3 reads TGTGCCAGTAGTAGAGGACTAGCGGGGCACAATGAGCAGTTCTTC. The rearrangement joins TRBV19 to TRBJ2-1; 12 bases align to TRBD2. The CDR3 loop spans 15 amino acids. In germline, CDR1 is LNHDA, CDR2 SQIVND (reference sequence). V was pared by 4 bases and J by 5 bases, with 3 bases of the junction left unmatched.

V and J are TRBV28 and TRBJ2-5; tentatively, D is TRBD1 (7 bases). From germline, CDR1 is MDHEN and CDR2 SYDVKM. With 3 bases removed from V and 5 bases from J, the gap between germline ends came to 19 bases. The CDR3 is 16 amino acids. CDR3: CASSFSSGGIRETQYF. CDR3 coding DNA: TGTGCCAGCAGTTTCTCCTCAGGGGGGATTAGGGAGACCCAGTACTTC. Drawing the rest from reference TRBV28 and TRBJ2-5, the complete variable domain is DVKVTQSSRYLVKRTGEKVFLECVQDMDHENMFWYRQDPGLGLRLIYFSYDVKMKEKGDIPEGYSVSREKKERFSLILESASTNQTSMYLCASSFSSGGIRETQYFGPGTRLLVL.

In regard to this clone: Other nucleotide sequences from this sample produce the same CDR3. The chain combines TRBV6-5 with TRBJ2-3; D is uncertain. Trimming shortened V by 6 bases and J by 0 bases, and 4 bases separated the two germline ends. From germline, CDR1 is MNHEY and CDR2 SVGAGI. The length of the CDR3 is 12 residues. The CDR3 here is CASRASTDTQYF. Written as DNA, the CDR3 is TGTGCCAGCAGGGCAAGCACAGATACGCAGTATTTT.

In this sample, this clone turned up once. The rearrangement links TRBV27 to TRBJ1-4; D is unclear. Trimming took off 5 bases at V and 7 bases at J, with 17 bases between the two ends. The V gene's germline CDR1 is MNHEY and CDR2 SMNVEV (reference sequence). There are 15 residues in the CDR3. In DNA, the CDR3 is TGTGCCAGCAGTGTGACCATCTCGTCGGGTGAAAAACTGTTTTTT. This sequence encodes CASSVTISSGEKLFF.

The gene calls are TRBV19 and TRBJ2-3, with D tentatively TRBD2 (6 bases). Germline V gene sequence: CDR1 LNHDA, CDR2 SQIVND (reference sequence). The CDR3 has 14 residues. V dropped 5 bases and J dropped 1 base, with 10 bases sitting between them. The CDR3 is CASSPGGGTDTQYF. The CDR3 region has the DNA TGTGCCAGTAGTCCGGGCGGGGGCACAGATACGCAGTATTTT.

The V call is TRBV25-1, the J call TRBJ1-5; tentatively, D is TRBD1 (6 bases). This CDR3 spans 14 amino acids. The V end was cut by 4 bases, the J end by 7 bases, with 14 bases between. Germline V CDR1 and CDR2: MGHDK, SYGVNS. CDR3 loop: CASSGPVRGQPQHF. In DNA form, the CDR3 reads TGTGCCAGCAGTGGTCCAGTCAGGGGCCAGCCCCAGCATTTT.

This rearrangement joins TRBV7-8 to TRBJ1-6; D is undetermined. Trimming removed 0 bases from V and 6 bases from J, with 9 bases in between. CDR3 length equals 15 residues. Germline-derived CDR1 and CDR2 are SGHVS and FQNEAQ. The CDR3 DNA is TGTGCCAGCAGCTTAGCGGGCAGTCCTAATTCACCCCTCCACTTT. It translates to CASSLAGSPNSPLHF.

The chain uses TRBV5-4 and TRBJ2-1; a weak D match, TRBD2 (5 bases). The length of the CDR3 is 16 residues. CDR1 and CDR2 (germline): SGHNT, YYREEE (reference sequence). V gave up 1 base and J gave up 0 bases, with 11 bases separating them. CDR3 amino acids: CASSLSGVSSYNEQFF. The CDR3 DNA reads TGTGCCAGCAGCTTGTCCGGGGTTAGCTCCTACAATGAGCAGTTCTTC.

As to this clone: One end of the junction does not line up with germline, which may come from a read error. The chain is built from TRBV6-5 and TRBJ1-6; a possible D gene is TRBD1 (6 bases). CDR1 MNHEY and CDR2 SVGAGI come from the germline V gene. The CDR3 runs 15 residues. CDR3 region: CASRYSTGPNSPLHF. CDR3 DNA sequence: TGTGCCAGCAGGTACTCGACAGGCCCCAATTCACCCCTCCACTTT.

V is TRBV24-1 and J is TRBJ2-4, with 9 bases aligning to TRBD1. V lost 3 bases and J lost 1; bases outside the gene matches: 15. The CDR3 totals 20 residues. The germline gives CDR1 KGHDR, CDR2 SFDVKD. CDR3 sequence reads: CATSDLPPGQGPTAKNIQYF. The CDR3 nucleotides read TGTGCCACCAGTGATCTACCCCCGGGACAGGGCCCGACGGCCAAAAACATTCAGTACTTC.

J is TRBJ2-4 and V is TRBV13; TRBD2 agrees at 8 bases. Germline V CDR1 and CDR2: PRHDT, FYEKMQ (reference sequence). V shed 3 bases and J 6 bases; nucleotides not matched to a gene: 16. This CDR3 is 18 amino acids long. CDR3 bases: TGTGCCAGCAGCTTTAGGGCCCAAAAGCGGGAGATAAGAAACATTCAGTACTTC. Translation gives CASSFRAQKREIRNIQYF.

This clone occurred a few times. The chain links TRBV9 to TRBJ1-5, with TRBD1 matching over 8 bases. The CDR3 spans 15 residues. In germline, CDR1 is SGDLS, CDR2 YYNGEE. V trimming: 4 bases; J trimming: 1 base; junction bases outside the gene matches: 4. CDR3 sequence reads: CASSKDRGSNQPQHF. The CDR3 DNA reads as TGTGCCAGCAGCAAAGACAGGGGAAGCAATCAGCCCCAGCATTTT.

This chain links TRBV12-3 or TRBV12-4 with TRBJ1-1; weak D call: TRBD1 (6 bases). The CDR3 is 11 amino acids. Trimming stripped 4 bases from V and 8 bases from J, with 8 bases between. In DNA, the CDR3 is TGTGCCAGCAGTTACAGGGAAGAAGCTTTCTTT. Its translation: CASSYREEAFF.

V and J are TRBV18 and TRBJ2-2, with D possibly TRBD1 on 5 matching bases. The CDR3 is 12 residues long. The V and J ends lost 4 bases and 7 bases respectively, with 7 bases between them. Germline V gene lookup returns CDR1 KGHSH and CDR2 LQKENI. The CDR3 loop reads CASSQGLGELFF. CDR3 DNA: TGTGCCAGCTCACAGGGGCTCGGGGAGCTGTTTTTT.

This clone has only one observation. The chain is built from TRBV15 and TRBJ1-5, with 7 nucleotides matching TRBD1. Germline V gives CDR1 LNHNV, CDR2 YYDKDF (reference sequence). This CDR3 has 15 amino acids. V shed 5 bases, J shed 6 bases, and the junction held 10 bases outside the gene matches. The CDR3 bases are TGTGCCACCAGCTCCCGTACAGGGGAAGGTCAGCCCCAGCATTTT. Translation: CATSSRTGEGQPQHF.

This clone was found a few times. The gene calls are TRBV3-1 (or the pseudogene TRBV3-2) and TRBJ2-1, with a weak D call TRBD2 (6 bases). Between the trimmed V and J ends, which lost 2 bases and 8 bases, there was a span of 16 bases. This CDR3 comprises 15 residues. Germline-derived CDR1 and CDR2 are LGHDT and YNNKEL (reference sequence). CDR3 sequence (DNA): TGTGCCAGCAGCCAACGTCCTAGCGATCGTGATGAGCAGTTCTTC. This codes for CASSQRPSDRDEQFF.

This clone occurred once. The V and J genes are TRBV28 and TRBJ2-5, with D perhaps matching TRBD2 (5 bases). Trimming removed 2 bases from V and 5 bases from J, with 9 bases in between. CDR3 length equals 13 residues. Per germline, CDR1 MDHEN and CDR2 SYDVKM. DNA of the CDR3: TGTGCCAGCAGTTTAGCGGGCGGGGAGACCCAGTACTTC. Protein product: CASSLAGGETQYF.

The sample holds one count of this clone. This rearrangement joins TRBV19 to TRBJ2-5; TRBD1 aligns across 7 bases. The CDR3 is 13 amino acids. Germline V lookup: CDR1 LNHDA, CDR2 SQIVND (reference sequence). V lost 4 bases, J lost 2 bases, and 1 base stayed unmatched. The chain's CDR3 is CASSKQGQETQYF. DNA for the CDR3: TGTGCCAGTAGTAAACAGGGGCAAGAGACCCAGTACTTC.

The CDR3 DNA is TGTGCCAGCAGCAAAGCCTGGGACAGTCACTATGGCTACACCTTC. This gives the protein CASSKAWDSHYGYTF. The chain combines TRBV21-1 with TRBJ1-2; TRBD1, the D gene given by the table, was not confirmed from the DNA. TRBV21-1 is a recognized pseudogene. CDR3 length: 15 residues.

This clone came up once. The genes are TRBV6-2 or TRBV6-3 and TRBJ2-4, with 7 nucleotides matching TRBD2. Losses at the gene ends were 6 bases for V and 6 bases for J; bases not matched to a gene: 8. This CDR3 is 14 amino acids long. Germline values: CDR1 MNHEY, CDR2 SVGEGT. CDR3 nucleotide sequence: TGTGCCAGCAGCAGAGGGACTAAGGGAAACATTCAGTACTTC. It translates to CASSRGTKGNIQYF.

The rearrangement joins TRBV11-2 to TRBJ1-2, with a tentative D call TRBD1 (5 bases). V lost 5 bases and J 8 bases, leaving 18 bases between the germline ends. Germline V gene data show CDR1 as SGHAT and CDR2 as FQNNGV. The CDR3 is made up of 14 amino acids. The CDR3 DNA reads TGTGCCAGCAGCCTCGGACACGGGCCGCGCGGCTACACCTTC. Translating it yields CASSLGHGPRGYTF. Looking up the rest from reference TRBV11-2 and TRBJ1-2 gives the full variable domain: EAGVAQSPRYKIIEKRQSVAFWCNPISGHATLYWYQQILGQGPKLLIQFQNNGVVDDSQLPKDRFSAERLKGVDSTLKIQPAKLEDSAVYLCASSLGHGPRGYTFGSGTRLTVV.

The V gene is TRBV9, the J gene TRBJ2-7; 9 bases align to TRBD1. Germline V gene lookup returns CDR1 SGDLS and CDR2 YYNGEE. V dropped 3 bases and J dropped 4; count of bases not matched to a gene: 11. The CDR3 sequence is 16 residues long. The CDR3 DNA reads as TGTGCCAGCAGCGAGGACCCACAGGGGGCTTTGTACGAGCAGTACTTC. It encodes CASSEDPQGALYEQYF.

The rearrangement links TRBV19 to TRBJ1-2, with 9 positions matching TRBD1. The trim removed 5 bases at V and 4 bases at J, leaving 11 bases unmatched. The germline gives CDR1 LNHDA, CDR2 SQIVND (reference sequence). The CDR3 runs 16 residues. CDR3 DNA sequence: TGTGCCAGTAGTCTAACCCCGGGACAGGGCAGCTATGGCTACACCTTC. This codes for CASSLTPGQGSYGYTF.

This chain connects TRBV5-8 to TRBJ1-2, with 7 bases identical to TRBD1. This CDR3 spans 16 amino acids. CDR1 SGHTS and CDR2 YDEGEE come from the germline V gene. The junction had 15 bases not matched to a gene; V was cut back by 3 bases and J by 7 bases. CDR3 residues: CASSSTEGRGPPGYTF. The CDR3 nucleotides are TGTGCCAGCAGCTCAACTGAGGGTAGGGGGCCTCCTGGCTACACCTTC. The full variable domain, with the rest looked up from reference TRBV5-8 and TRBJ1-2, is EAGVTQSPTHLIKTRGQQATLRCSPISGHTSVYWYQQALGLGLQFLLWYDEGEERNRGNFPPRFSGRQFPNYSSELNVNALELEDSALYLCASSSTEGRGPPGYTFGSGTRLTVV.

This clone occurred a few times. The chain recombines TRBV20-1 with TRBJ2-3; 8 bases match TRBD2. This CDR3 has 14 amino acids. Germline values: CDR1 DFQATT, CDR2 SNEGSKA (reference sequence). Trimming took 3 bases from V and 2 from J; bases not matched to a gene: 4. The CDR3, as DNA: TGCAGTGCTAGTAGAGCGGGGGTCACAGATACGCAGTATTTT. It translates to CSASRAGVTDTQYF.

The table lists this clone with many counts. Other DNA sequences in this sample translate to the same CDR3. This chain uses TRBV2 with TRBJ1-6; maybe TRBD1 (5 bases). The CDR3 contains 15 residues. Trimming shortened V by 3 bases and J by 5 bases, and 11 bases separated the two germline ends. Germline CDR1 SNHLY, CDR2 FYNNEI. In DNA form, the CDR3 reads TGTGCCAGCAGTGAGGCAGGGCCTAATAATTCACCCCTCCACTTT. This encodes CASSEAGPNNSPLHF.

Comment on this clone: Other DNA sequences from this sample encode an identical CDR3 as well. The genes are TRBV7-9 and TRBJ1-2; no firm D call. CDR1 and CDR2 from the germline V gene are SEHNR and FQNEAQ (reference sequence). The CDR3 contains 13 residues. Trimming stripped 1 base from V and 8 bases from J, with 11 bases between. The CDR3 protein is CASSLGEERGYTF. CDR3 nucleotides: TGTGCCAGCAGCTTAGGGGAAGAGCGGGGCTACACCTTC.

The rearrangement uses TRBV7-6 and TRBJ1-2; D might be TRBD1 (6 bases). CDR3 size: 14 residues. In germline, CDR1 is SGHVS, CDR2 FNYEAQ. The V gene lost 1 base and the J gene lost 1 base, with 7 bases spanning the gap. The chain's CDR3 is CASSLGTDNYGYTF. The DNA for the CDR3 is TGTGCCAGCAGCTTAGGGACAGATAACTATGGCTACACCTTC.

This sequence joins TRBV20-1 and TRBJ1-5; D gene ambiguous. The CDR3 runs to 10 residues. Trimming pared 6 bases from V and 3 bases from J, leaving 3 bases between. CDR1 and CDR2 (germline): DFQATT, SNEGSKA (reference sequence). CDR3 bases: TGCAGTGCCGTCAATCAGCCCCAGCATTTT. It specifies CSAVNQPQHF.

V is TRBV9 and J is TRBJ1-2; unclear D gene. This CDR3 comprises 14 residues. Germline CDR1 and CDR2: SGDLS and YYNGEE. V was pared by 4 bases and J by 3 bases, with 13 bases between. The CDR3 sequence is CASSSEQSYYGYTF. The CDR3 nucleotides read TGTGCCAGCAGCTCTGAACAGAGCTACTATGGCTACACCTTC.